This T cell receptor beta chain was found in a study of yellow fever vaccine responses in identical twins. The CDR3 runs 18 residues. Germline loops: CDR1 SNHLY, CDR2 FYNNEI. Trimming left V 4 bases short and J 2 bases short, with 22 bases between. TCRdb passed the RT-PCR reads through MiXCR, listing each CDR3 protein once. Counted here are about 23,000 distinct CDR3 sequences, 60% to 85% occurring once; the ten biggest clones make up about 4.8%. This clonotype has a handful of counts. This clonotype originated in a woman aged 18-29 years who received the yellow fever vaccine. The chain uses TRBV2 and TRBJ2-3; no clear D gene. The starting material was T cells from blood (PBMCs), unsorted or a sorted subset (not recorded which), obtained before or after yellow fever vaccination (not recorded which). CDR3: CASSVRSYANMYTDTQYF. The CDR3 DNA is TGTGCCAGCAGTGTGAGGAGTTACGCCAATATGTACACAGATACGCAGTATTTT.